The entry that follows covers one T cell receptor (beta chain) sequence. The data belong to a study of blood T cell repertoires in COVID-19. Study-level information: Sites in the United States, Italy and Spain provided acute and convalescent COVID-19 samples.

Original processing methods: Reference gene primer amplification gave estimated nucleated cell counts. This table comes from immunoSEQ multiplex PCR, and its TCRdb copy is limited to in-frame clones, with some not included. V and J calls and clone size come straight from that table; D and trimming were deduced from the DNA. The table shows around 400,000 clones, with roughly nine tenths occurring only once. The CDR3 is 15 amino acids. Trimming stripped 2 bases from V and 3 bases from J, with 13 bases between. The V gene's germline CDR1 is MNHEY and CDR2 SMNVEV (reference sequence). This clonotype originated in a man aged 40-49 years with acute or convalescent COVID-19. Input material: peripheral blood. V usage is TRBV27 and J usage is TRBJ2-5; D is perhaps TRBD1 (5 bases). This CDR3 is CASSLIPGNKETQYF. The CDR3, as DNA: TGTGCCAGCAGTTTAATACCAGGGAACAAAGAGACCCAGTACTTC.